The rows below give T cell receptor beta chains drawn from one sample of a study of cytomegalovirus exposure and HLA in healthy donors. Repertoires were generated with immunoSEQ multiplex PCR, while TCRdb's copy carries only in-frame clones and drops some. The table records some 100,000 clones, 60% to 80% of them present only once. Material: PBMCs. The receptors were sampled from a human donor in good health. CDR3s include the opening cysteine and the closing phenylalanine or tryptophan. Fields, in order: CDR3 length, J gene, V gene, D gene, CDR3 DNA, CDR3 protein. A D gene is named only where the DNA matches it firmly.

13	TRBJ2-2	TRBV6-4	.	TGTGCCAGCAGTCTAGACGGCACCGGGGAGCTGTTTTTT	CASSLDGTGELFF
16	TRBJ2-7	TRBV5-6	TRBD2	TGTGCCAGCAGCTTGAGGACTGGGACTAGTCGCTACGAGCAGTACTTC	CASSLRTGTSRYEQYF
15	TRBJ2-3	TRBV7-8	TRBD2	TGTGCCAGCAGCTTTCTAGCGGAATTTTCTGATACGCAGTATTTT	CASSFLAEFSDTQYF
18	TRBJ2-2	TRBV27	TRBD1	TGTGCCAGCAGTTTCCGGATTGGGACAGGGACGAACACCGGGGAGCTGTTTTTT	CASSFRIGTGTNTGELFF
15	TRBJ2-3	TRBV7-9	TRBD2	TGTGCCAGCAGGAGACTAGCGGGAGGGACAGATACGCAGTATTTT	CASRRLAGGTDTQYF
11	TRBJ2-5	TRBV6-1	.	TGTGCCAGCAGGGACTCCGGGACCCAGTACTTC	CASRDSGTQYF
14	TRBJ2-7	TRBV6-5	TRBD1	TGTGCCAGCAGTTACGCCAGGGGGTCCTACGAGCAGTACTTC	CASSYARGSYEQYF
15	TRBJ2-3	TRBV18	.	TGTGCCAGCTCACCGACCCGACAGGGCACAGATACGCAGTATTTT	CASSPTRQGTDTQYF
15	TRBJ2-7	TRBV15	TRBD2	TGTGCCACCAGCAGCCCGGGCGGCGGGAGTAACGAGCAGTACTTC	CATSSPGGGSNEQYF
14	TRBJ1-5	TRBV27	TRBD1	TGTGCCAGCAAGGAACAGGGGAGCAATCAGCCCCAGCATTTT	CASKEQGSNQPQHF
15	TRBJ2-2	TRBV5-6	.	TGTGCCAGCAGCTTGGGTACGTCTAGAGCCGGGGAGCTGTTTTTT	CASSLGTSRAGELFF
13	TRBJ2-1	TRBV29-1	TRBD2	TGCAGCGTTCGGGAGGGTGGGGTGGGTGAGCAGTTCTTC	CSVREGGVGEQFF
16	TRBJ2-3	TRBV25-1	TRBD2	TGTGCCAGCAGTGAGGGAGGAGGGAGGGAGGCAGATACGCAGTATTTT	CASSEGGGREADTQYF
14	TRBJ1-1	TRBV2	TRBD1	TGTGCCAGCACCACCCAGGGGGGCGACACTGAAGCTTTCTTT	CASTTQGGDTEAFF
16	TRBJ2-5	TRBV11-2	TRBD1	TGTGCCAGCAGCTTAGACAACAGGGGAGATATAGAGACCCAGTACTTC	CASSLDNRGDIETQYF
12	TRBJ1-1	TRBV6-6	.	TGTGCCAGCAGGATAGTAAGCACTGAAGCTTTCTTT	CASRIVSTEAFF
14	TRBJ2-3	TRBV2	TRBD1	TGTGCCAGCAGAGGGACAGGGATCACAGATACGCAGTATTTT	CASRGTGITDTQYF
14	TRBJ2-7	TRBV7-2	TRBD1	TGTGCCAGCAGCCCCTGGGACAGCGGATACGAGCAGTACTTC	CASSPWDSGYEQYF
15	TRBJ2-2	TRBV7-2	.	TGTGCCAGCAGCTTAGATTGGCAGAACACCGGGGAGCTGTTTTTT	CASSLDWQNTGELFF
15	TRBJ1-2	TRBV29-1	TRBD1	TGCAGCGTTTTCTCTTCAGGGGGCGAGCTATCCGGCTACACCTTC	CSVFSSGGELSGYTF
15	TRBJ2-3	TRBV9	TRBD1	TGTGCCAGCAGCCCCCAGACAGGGTTGGCAGATACGCAGTATTTT	CASSPQTGLADTQYF
11	TRBJ2-3	TRBV20-1	.	TGCAGTGCTCTACTCACAGATACGCAGTATTTT	CSALLTDTQYF
11	TRBJ1-2	TRBV6-5	.	TGTGCCAGCACCGGAGCCCATGGCTACACCTTC	CASTGAHGYTF
16	TRBJ1-3	TRBV5-1	TRBD1	TGCGCCAGCAGCCGTGGACAGGCTTCCTCTGGAAACACCATATATTTT	CASSRGQASSGNTIYF
14	TRBJ1-1	TRBV10-2	TRBD1	TGCGCCAGCAGTCATACAGGGGGCAACACTGAAGCTTTCTTT	CASSHTGGNTEAFF